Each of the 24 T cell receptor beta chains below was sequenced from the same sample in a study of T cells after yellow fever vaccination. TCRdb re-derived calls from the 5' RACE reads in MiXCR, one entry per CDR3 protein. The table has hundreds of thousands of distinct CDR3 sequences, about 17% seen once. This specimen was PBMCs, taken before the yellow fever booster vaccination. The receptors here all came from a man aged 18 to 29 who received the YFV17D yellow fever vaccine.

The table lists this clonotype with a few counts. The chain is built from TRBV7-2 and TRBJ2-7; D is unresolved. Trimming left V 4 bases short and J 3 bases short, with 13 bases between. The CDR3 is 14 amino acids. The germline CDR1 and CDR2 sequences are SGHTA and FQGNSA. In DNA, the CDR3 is TGTGCCAGCAGCTCCCGGGTTATGGACTACGAGCAGTACTTC. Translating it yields CASSSRVMDYEQYF.

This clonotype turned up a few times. CDR3 nucleotides: TGTGCCAGCCGGGACGGTTACCAAGAGACCCAGTACTTC. This sequence encodes CASRDGYQETQYF. The rearrangement links TRBV28 to TRBJ2-5, with D possibly called TRBD1 or TRBD2 (5 bases each). The CDR3 length is 13 residues. Germline CDR1 MDHEN, CDR2 SYDVKM. V was clipped by 8 bases and J by 0 bases, with 10 bases between them.

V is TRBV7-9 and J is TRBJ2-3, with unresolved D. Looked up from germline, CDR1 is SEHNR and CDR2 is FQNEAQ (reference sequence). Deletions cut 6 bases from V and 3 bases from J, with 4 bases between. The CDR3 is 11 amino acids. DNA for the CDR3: TGTGCCAGCAGACTGACAGATACGCAGTATTTT. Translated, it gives CASRLTDTQYF. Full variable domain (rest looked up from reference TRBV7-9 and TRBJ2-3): DTGVSQNPRHKITKRGQNVTFRCDPISEHNRLYWYRQTLGQGPEFLTYFQNEAQLEKSRLLSDRFSAERPKGSFSTLEIQRTEQGDSAMYLCASRLTDTQYFGPGTRLTVL.

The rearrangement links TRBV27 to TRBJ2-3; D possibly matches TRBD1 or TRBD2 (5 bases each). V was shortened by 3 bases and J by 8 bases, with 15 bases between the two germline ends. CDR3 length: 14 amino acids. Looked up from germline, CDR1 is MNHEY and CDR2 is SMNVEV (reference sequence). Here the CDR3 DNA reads TGTGCCAGCAGTTTGAAGGGGACCCCGAGTACGCAGTATTTT. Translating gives CASSLKGTPSTQYF.

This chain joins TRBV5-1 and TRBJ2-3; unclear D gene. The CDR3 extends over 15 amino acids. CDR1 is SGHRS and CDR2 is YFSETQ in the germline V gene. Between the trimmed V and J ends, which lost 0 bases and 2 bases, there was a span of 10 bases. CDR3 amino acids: CASSLAIGYTDTQYF. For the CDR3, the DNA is TGCGCCAGCAGCTTGGCCATAGGGTACACAGATACGCAGTATTTT.

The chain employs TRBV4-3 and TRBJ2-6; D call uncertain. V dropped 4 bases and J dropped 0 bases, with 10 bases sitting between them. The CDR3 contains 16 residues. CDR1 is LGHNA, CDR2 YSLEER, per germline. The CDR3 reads CASSPVQNSGANVLTF. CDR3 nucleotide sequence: TGCGCCAGCAGCCCCGTCCAGAACTCTGGGGCCAACGTCCTGACTTTC.

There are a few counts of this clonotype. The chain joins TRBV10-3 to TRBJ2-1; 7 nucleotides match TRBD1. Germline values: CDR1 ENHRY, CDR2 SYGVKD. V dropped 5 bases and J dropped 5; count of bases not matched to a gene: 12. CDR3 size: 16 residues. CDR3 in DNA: TGTGCCATCAGTAGGACAGGTACAAAAGGAGACAATGAGCAGTTCTTC. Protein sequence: CAISRTGTKGDNEQFF.

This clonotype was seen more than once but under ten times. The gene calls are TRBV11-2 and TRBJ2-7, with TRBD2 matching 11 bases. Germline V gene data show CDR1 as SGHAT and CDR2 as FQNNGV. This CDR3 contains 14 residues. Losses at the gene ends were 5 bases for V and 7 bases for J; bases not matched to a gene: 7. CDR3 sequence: CASSISGGAEEQYV. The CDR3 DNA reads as TGTGCCAGCAGCATTAGCGGGGGGGCTGAAGAGCAGTACGTC.

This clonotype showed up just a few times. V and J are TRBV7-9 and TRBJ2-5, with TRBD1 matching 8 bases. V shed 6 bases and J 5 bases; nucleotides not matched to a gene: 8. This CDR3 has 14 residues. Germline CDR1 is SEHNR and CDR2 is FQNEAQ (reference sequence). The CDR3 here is CASSFDRGRETQYF. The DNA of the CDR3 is TGTGCCAGCAGTTTCGACAGGGGTCGGGAGACCCAGTACTTC.

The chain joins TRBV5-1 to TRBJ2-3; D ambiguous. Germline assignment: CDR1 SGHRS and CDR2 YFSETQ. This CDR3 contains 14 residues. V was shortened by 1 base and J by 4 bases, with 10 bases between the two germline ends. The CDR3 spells CASSLLPLADTQYF. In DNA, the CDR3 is TGCGCCAGCAGCTTGCTCCCCTTAGCAGATACGCAGTATTTT.

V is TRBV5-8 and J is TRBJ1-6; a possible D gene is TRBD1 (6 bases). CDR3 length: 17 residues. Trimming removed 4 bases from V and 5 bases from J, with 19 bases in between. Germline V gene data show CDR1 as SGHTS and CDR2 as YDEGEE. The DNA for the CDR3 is TGTGCCAGCAGCCGGGCGGCCAGGACAGCGAATAATTCACCCCTCCACTTT. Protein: CASSRAARTANNSPLHF.

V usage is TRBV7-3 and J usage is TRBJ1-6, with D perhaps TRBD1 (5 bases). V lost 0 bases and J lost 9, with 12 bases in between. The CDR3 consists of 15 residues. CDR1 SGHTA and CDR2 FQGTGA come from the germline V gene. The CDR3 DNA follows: TGTGCCAGCAGCTTAACGTCGGGGGTGGGTTCACCCCTCCACTTT. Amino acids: CASSLTSGVGSPLHF.

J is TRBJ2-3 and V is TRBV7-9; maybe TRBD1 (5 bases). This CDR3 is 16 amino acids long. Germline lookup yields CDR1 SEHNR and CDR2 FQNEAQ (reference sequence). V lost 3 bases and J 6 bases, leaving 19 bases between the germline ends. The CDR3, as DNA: TGTGCCAGCAGCTTCACTTCCAGGGCGTTCTCCGATACGCAGTATTTT. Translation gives CASSFTSRAFSDTQYF.

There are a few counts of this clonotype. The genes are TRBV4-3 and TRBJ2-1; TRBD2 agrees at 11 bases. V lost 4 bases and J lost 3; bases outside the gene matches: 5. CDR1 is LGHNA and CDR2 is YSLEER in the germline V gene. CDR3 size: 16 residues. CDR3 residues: CASSLTSGVLYNEQFF. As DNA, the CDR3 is TGCGCCAGCAGCCTGACTAGCGGGGTCCTCTACAATGAGCAGTTCTTC.

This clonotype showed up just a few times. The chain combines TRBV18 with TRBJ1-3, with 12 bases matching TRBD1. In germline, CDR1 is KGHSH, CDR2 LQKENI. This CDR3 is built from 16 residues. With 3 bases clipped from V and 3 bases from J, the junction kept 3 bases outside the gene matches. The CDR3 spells CASSPGQGAYGNTIYF. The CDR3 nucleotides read TGTGCCAGCTCACCGGGACAGGGGGCCTATGGAAACACCATATATTTT.

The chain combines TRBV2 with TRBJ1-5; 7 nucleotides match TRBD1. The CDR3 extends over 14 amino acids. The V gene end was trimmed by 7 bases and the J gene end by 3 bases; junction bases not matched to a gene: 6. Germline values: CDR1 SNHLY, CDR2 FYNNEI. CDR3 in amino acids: CASTQTGFNQPQHF. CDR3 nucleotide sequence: TGTGCCAGCACCCAGACAGGGTTCAATCAGCCCCAGCATTTT. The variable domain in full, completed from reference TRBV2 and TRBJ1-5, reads EPEVTQTPSHQVTQMGQEVILRCVPISNHLYFYWYRQILGQKVEFLVSFYNNEISEKSEIFDDQFSVERPDGSNFTLKIRSTKLEDSAMYFCASTQTGFNQPQHFGDGTRLSIL.

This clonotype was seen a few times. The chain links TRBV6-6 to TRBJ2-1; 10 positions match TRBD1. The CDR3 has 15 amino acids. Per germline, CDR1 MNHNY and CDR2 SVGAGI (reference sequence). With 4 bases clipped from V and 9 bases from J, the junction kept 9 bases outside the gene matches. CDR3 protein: CASSSAGTGAGEQFF. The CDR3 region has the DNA TGTGCCAGCAGTTCCGCCGGGACAGGGGCGGGTGAGCAGTTCTTC.

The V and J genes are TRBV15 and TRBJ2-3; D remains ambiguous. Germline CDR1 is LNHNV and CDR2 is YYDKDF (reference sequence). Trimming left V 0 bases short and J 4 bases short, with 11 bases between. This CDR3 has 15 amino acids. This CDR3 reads CATSRDAPRADTQYF. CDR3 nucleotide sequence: TGTGCCACCAGCAGAGATGCCCCCCGGGCAGATACGCAGTATTTT.

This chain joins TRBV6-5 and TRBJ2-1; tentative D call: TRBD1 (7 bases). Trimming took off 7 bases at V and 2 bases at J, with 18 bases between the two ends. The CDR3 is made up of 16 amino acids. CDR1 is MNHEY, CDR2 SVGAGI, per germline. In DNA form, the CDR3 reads TGTGCCAGCAACATTTACGCAGGGGGGACCTACAATGAGCAGTTCTTC. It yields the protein CASNIYAGGTYNEQFF.

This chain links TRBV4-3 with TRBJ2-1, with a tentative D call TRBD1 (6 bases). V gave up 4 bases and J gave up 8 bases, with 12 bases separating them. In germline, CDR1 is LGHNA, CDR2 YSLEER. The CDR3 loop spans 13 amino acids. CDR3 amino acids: CASSRLQGDEQFF. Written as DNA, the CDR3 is TGCGCCAGCAGCCGACTACAGGGCGATGAGCAGTTCTTC.

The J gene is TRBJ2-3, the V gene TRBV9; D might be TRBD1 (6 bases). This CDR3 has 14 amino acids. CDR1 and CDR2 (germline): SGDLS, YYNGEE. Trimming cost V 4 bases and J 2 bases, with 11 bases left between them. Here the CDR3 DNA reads TGTGCCAGCAGCATACGGACAGCCACAGATACGCAGTATTTT. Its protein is CASSIRTATDTQYF.

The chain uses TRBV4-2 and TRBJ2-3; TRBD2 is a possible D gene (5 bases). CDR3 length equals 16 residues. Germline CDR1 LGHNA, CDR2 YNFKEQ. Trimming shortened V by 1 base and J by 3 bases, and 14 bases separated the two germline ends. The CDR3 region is CASSQVGLTGTDTQYF. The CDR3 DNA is TGTGCCAGCAGCCAAGTGGGGTTGACGGGAACAGATACGCAGTATTTT.

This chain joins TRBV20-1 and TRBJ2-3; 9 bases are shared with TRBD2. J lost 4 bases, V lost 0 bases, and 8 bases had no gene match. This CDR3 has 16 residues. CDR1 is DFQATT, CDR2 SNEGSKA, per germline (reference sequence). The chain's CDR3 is CSARDHLAGFSDTQYF. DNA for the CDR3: TGCAGTGCTAGAGATCACCTAGCGGGGTTTTCAGATACGCAGTATTTT.

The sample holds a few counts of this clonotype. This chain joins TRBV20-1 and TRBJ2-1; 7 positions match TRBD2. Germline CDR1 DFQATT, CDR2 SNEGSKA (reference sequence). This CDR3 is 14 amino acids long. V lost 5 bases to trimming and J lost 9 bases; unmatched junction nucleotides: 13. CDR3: CSAPLSSGVGEQFF. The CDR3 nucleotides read TGCAGTGCTCCGCTTTCCAGCGGGGTAGGTGAGCAGTTCTTC.